What follows are 28 T cell receptor beta chains derived from one specimen sequenced in a study of blood T cell repertoires in COVID-19. Generated by immunoSEQ multiplex PCR, the TCRdb table keeps only in-frame clones and is missing some. Here the sample spans roughly 430,000 clones, roughly 86% being singletons. Sequenced input: PBMCs or T cells enriched from blood (not recorded which). The receptor set was obtained from a woman in her forties with acute COVID-19.

V is TRBV3-1 (or the pseudogene TRBV3-2) and J is TRBJ1-5; a weak D match, TRBD1 (6 bases). The CDR3 covers 15 residues. Germline lookup yields CDR1 LGHDT and CDR2 YNNKEL (reference sequence). Trimming stripped 0 bases from V and 7 bases from J, with 13 bases between. CDR3 protein: CASSQDIGGGQPQHF. DNA for the CDR3: TGTGCCAGCAGCCAAGATATAGGGGGTGGGCAGCCCCAGCATTTT.

The gene calls are TRBV19 and TRBJ1-2; possibly TRBD1 for D (5 bases). V lost 4 bases and J lost 3, with 15 bases in between. The CDR3 runs to 15 residues. Germline V CDR1 and CDR2: LNHDA, SQIVND (reference sequence). Here the CDR3 reads CASSSPGGSDYGYTF. The CDR3 DNA reads as TGTGCCAGTAGTAGCCCCGGGGGGAGCGACTATGGCTACACCTTC.

The chain is built from TRBV10-3 and TRBJ1-3; TRBD1 matches at 7 bases. The trim removed 7 bases at V and 7 bases at J, leaving 13 bases unmatched. Germline V CDR1 and CDR2: ENHRY, SYGVKD. The CDR3 contains 15 residues. The CDR3 loop is CAIMDRHERVNTIYF. The CDR3, as DNA: TGTGCCATCATGGACAGGCACGAGAGGGTCAACACCATATATTTT.

The V and J genes are TRBV19 and TRBJ1-3, with D uncertain. V was shortened by 3 bases and J by 1 base, with 4 bases between the two germline ends. In germline, CDR1 is LNHDA, CDR2 SQIVND (reference sequence). This CDR3 comprises 13 residues. The CDR3 sequence is CASSILSGNTIYF. CDR3 bases: TGTGCCAGTAGTATTCTATCTGGAAACACCATATATTTT. Complete variable domain (other parts from reference TRBV19 and TRBJ1-3): DGGITQSPKYLFRKEGQNVTLSCEQNLNHDAMYWYRQDPGQGLRLIYYSQIVNDFQKGDIAEGYSVSREKKESFPLTVTSAQKNPTAFYLCASSILSGNTIYFGEGSWLTVV.

In nucleotides, the CDR3 is TGTGCCAGCAGTTACCAGGGCGACGAGCAGTACTTC. Residues: CASSYQGDEQYF. V is TRBV2 and J is TRBJ2-7, with D tentatively TRBD1 (5 bases). Germline values: CDR1 SNHLY, CDR2 FYNNEI. The ends were cut back, 5 bases at V and 5 bases at J, with 10 bases in the middle. The CDR3 contains 12 residues.

The chain has TRBV5-6 and TRBJ1-5; the D is unclear. Trimming shortened V by 0 bases and J by 4 bases, and 8 bases separated the two germline ends. CDR1 and CDR2 (germline): SGHDT, YYEEEE. The CDR3 has 14 amino acids. The CDR3 sequence: CASSLGHQNQPQHF. As DNA, the CDR3 is TGTGCCAGCAGCTTGGGACACCAAAATCAGCCCCAGCATTTT.

The CDR3 region is CASSEAGGNYNEQFF. The CDR3 DNA follows: TGTGCCAGCAGTGAAGCGGGGGGTAACTACAATGAGCAGTTCTTC. The chain employs TRBV25-1 and TRBJ2-1, with 8 bases identical to TRBD2. Germline V gives CDR1 MGHDK, CDR2 SYGVNS. This CDR3 contains 15 residues. The V segment lost 2 bases and the J segment 3 bases; nucleotides outside the gene matches: 3.

This chain uses TRBV15 with TRBJ1-1; D may be TRBD1 (6 bases). Germline CDR1 reads LNHNV; CDR2 reads YYDKDF (reference sequence). The CDR3 consists of 15 residues. V lost 0 bases and J 2 bases, leaving 10 bases between the germline ends. In nucleotides, the CDR3 is TGTGCCACCAGCAGAGATGGGACATTCAACACTGAAGCTTTCTTT. This sequence encodes CATSRDGTFNTEAFF.

The V call is TRBV30, the J call TRBJ2-1; the D gene is possibly TRBD2 (7 bases). Germline V CDR1 and CDR2: GTSNPN, SVGIG (reference sequence). V was shortened by 3 bases and J by 5 bases, with 14 bases between the two germline ends. This CDR3 has 14 residues. CDR3: CAWSGGQGNNEQFF. As DNA, the CDR3 is TGTGCCTGGAGCGGGGGGCAGGGGAACAATGAGCAGTTCTTC.

This sequence joins TRBV19 and TRBJ1-1; perhaps TRBD1 as D (6 bases). Per the germline V gene, CDR1 is LNHDA and CDR2 is SQIVND (reference sequence). The CDR3 consists of 14 residues. Trimming took 5 bases from V and 1 from J, leaving 11 bases between them. CDR3 in DNA: TGTGCCAGTAGTTGGGACACTCCGAACACTGAAGCTTTCTTT. Translated, it gives CASSWDTPNTEAFF.

J is TRBJ2-5 and V is TRBV30; D is ambiguous. CDR3 length equals 11 residues. Germline CDR1 reads GTSNPN; CDR2 reads SVGIG (reference sequence). The V end was cut by 1 base, the J end by 5 bases, with 5 bases between. For the CDR3, the DNA is TGTGCCTGGAGTGGCAGGGAGACCCAGTACTTC. Translating it yields CAWSGRETQYF. The entire variable domain, with the rest obtained from reference TRBV30 and TRBJ2-5, is as follows: SQTIHQWPATLVQPVGSPLSLECTVEGTSNPNLYWYRQAAGRGLQLLFYSVGIGQISSEVPQNLSASRPQDRQFILSSKKLLLSDSGFYLCAWSGRETQYFGPGTRLLVL.

The chain links TRBV2 to TRBJ2-3; TRBD1 agrees at 8 bases. Germline V gene data show CDR1 as SNHLY and CDR2 as FYNNEI. Losses at the gene ends were 6 bases for V and 1 base for J; bases not matched to a gene: 3. The CDR3 runs 14 residues. CDR3 in amino acids: CASRSDRGTDTQYF. Here the CDR3 DNA reads TGTGCCAGCAGATCGGACAGGGGCACAGATACGCAGTATTTT.

The V call is TRBV19, the J call TRBJ2-7, with 8 bases fitting TRBD2. V gave up 4 bases and J gave up 6 bases; unmatched junction bases: 5. Germline CDR1 reads LNHDA; CDR2 reads SQIVND (reference sequence). The CDR3 loop spans 13 amino acids. The CDR3 coding sequence is TGTGCCAGTAGTAGCGGGGGGTTAGGCGAGCAGTACTTC. It encodes CASSSGGLGEQYF.

This chain uses TRBV7-8 with TRBJ1-5; D is undetermined. In germline, CDR1 is SGHVS, CDR2 FQNEAQ. This CDR3 is 16 amino acids long. V was trimmed by 3 bases and J by 3 bases, leaving 15 bases between them. The CDR3 DNA follows: TGTGCCAGCAGCTTTCAATTCGGGATCGACAATCAGCCCCAGCATTTT. Its protein product is CASSFQFGIDNQPQHF.

This chain connects TRBV29-1 to TRBJ2-3; 10 bases align to TRBD2. Germline CDR1 is SQVTM and CDR2 is ANQGSEA. CDR3 length: 15 residues. With V trimmed by 3 bases and J by 4 bases, 7 bases remained unmatched. This CDR3 reads CSVEPSGGAPDTQYF. Written as DNA, the CDR3 is TGCAGCGTTGAGCCAAGCGGGGGGGCCCCAGATACGCAGTATTTT.

The CDR3 sequence: CASSPGETGARGTIYF. The DNA for the CDR3 is TGTGCCAGCAGTCCTGGCGAAACAGGGGCCCGAGGCACCATATATTTT. V and J are TRBV9 and TRBJ1-3, with TRBD1 matching over 7 bases. CDR1 is SGDLS, CDR2 YYNGEE, per germline. V lost 5 bases, J lost 9 bases, and 17 bases stayed unmatched. The CDR3 consists of 16 residues.

V gene TRBV11-3 combines with J gene TRBJ2-7; 7 nucleotides line up with TRBD1. Unmatched junction bases numbered 10, after V lost 5 bases and J lost 3 bases. CDR3 length equals 15 residues. The germline CDR1 and CDR2 sequences are SGHNT and YENEEA. CDR3 nucleotides: TGTGCCAGCAGCCCAGGGACAGCTGAGGACTACGAGCAGTACTTC. Translated, it gives CASSPGTAEDYEQYF.

This sequence joins TRBV5-1 and TRBJ2-1; 8 bases are a match to TRBD2. Looked up from germline, CDR1 is SGHRS and CDR2 is YFSETQ. Unmatched junction bases numbered 9, after V lost 4 bases and J lost 6 bases. The CDR3 has 15 amino acids. CDR3 sequence: CASSGTGTRGNEQFF. The DNA for the CDR3 is TGCGCCAGCAGCGGGACGGGGACTAGGGGCAATGAGCAGTTCTTC.

The chain joins TRBV15 to TRBJ1-5; D is undetermined. This CDR3 spans 14 amino acids. The V gene's germline CDR1 is LNHNV and CDR2 YYDKDF (reference sequence). Trimming cost V 0 bases and J 3 bases, with 6 bases left between them. This CDR3 reads CATSRDRVNQPQHF. In nucleotides, the CDR3 is TGTGCCACCAGCAGAGATCGCGTCAATCAGCCCCAGCATTTT.

This chain connects TRBV4-2 to TRBJ1-2; 7 bases align to TRBD1. The CDR3 runs 17 residues. Germline V gene lookup returns CDR1 LGHNA and CDR2 YNFKEQ. V shed 7 bases and J 0 bases; nucleotides not matched to a gene: 14. The CDR3 nucleotides read TGTGCCAGCACCCCCTACGGGACAGCCGCCTCTAACTATGGCTACACCTTC. The encoded protein is CASTPYGTAASNYGYTF.

The rearrangement links TRBV6-2 or TRBV6-3 to TRBJ1-2, with D tentatively TRBD1 (5 bases). The V gene lost 2 bases and the J gene lost 7 bases, with 14 bases spanning the gap. The CDR3 is 14 amino acids. Per germline, CDR1 MNHEY and CDR2 SVGEGT. The CDR3 here is CASSYIDSQGGYTF. CDR3 sequence (DNA): TGTGCCAGCAGTTACATTGACAGCCAGGGTGGCTACACCTTC.

The chain carries TRBV2 and TRBJ1-3, with TRBD1 matching over 9 bases. The CDR3 totals 16 residues. V dropped 3 bases and J dropped 2; count of bases not matched to a gene: 5. Germline V gene sequence: CDR1 SNHLY, CDR2 FYNNEI. The CDR3 region is CASSDTGGTPGNTIYF. In nucleotides, the CDR3 is TGTGCCAGCAGTGATACAGGGGGCACCCCTGGAAACACCATATATTTT.

Only one count was recorded for this clone. The V call is TRBV3-1 (or the pseudogene TRBV3-2), the J call TRBJ2-1; D is possibly TRBD2 (6 bases). V lost 1 base and J 6 bases, leaving 13 bases between the germline ends. Per germline, CDR1 LGHDT and CDR2 YNNKEL (reference sequence). The CDR3 contains 15 residues. The chain's CDR3 is CASSQGSSVSNEQFF. CDR3 nucleotide sequence: TGTGCCAGCAGCCAAGGATCTAGCGTTAGCAATGAGCAGTTCTTC.

V usage is TRBV19 and J usage is TRBJ1-1, with no clear D. V was pared by 6 bases and J by 6 bases, with 14 bases between. Germline assignment: CDR1 LNHDA and CDR2 SQIVND (reference sequence). The length of the CDR3 is 13 residues. This CDR3 reads CASRPAGPAEAFF. CDR3 in DNA: TGTGCCAGTAGACCCGCAGGTCCTGCTGAAGCTTTCTTT.

The V gene is TRBV27, the J gene TRBJ1-2, with no clear D. Trimming pared 0 bases from V and 1 base from J, leaving 6 bases between. CDR3 length equals 14 residues. Germline V gene lookup returns CDR1 MNHEY and CDR2 SMNVEV (reference sequence). DNA for the CDR3: TGTGCCAGCAGTTTATCCCCCCATAACTATGGCTACACCTTC. This codes for CASSLSPHNYGYTF.

The rearrangement links TRBV5-1 to TRBJ2-3; possible D gene TRBD2, 7 bases. Per germline, CDR1 SGHRS and CDR2 YFSETQ. This CDR3 has 16 amino acids. V shed 0 bases and J shed 3 bases, with 14 bases lying between them. The CDR3 DNA reads as TGCGCCAGCAGCTTGGCGGGCGGGGGCGTAACAGATACGCAGTATTTT. Its protein product is CASSLAGGGVTDTQYF.

V gene TRBV7-9 combines with J gene TRBJ1-3; TRBD1 agrees at 7 bases. J was trimmed by 5 bases and V by 2 bases; bases with no gene match: 6. Germline assignment: CDR1 SEHNR and CDR2 FQNEAQ (reference sequence). This CDR3 has 15 amino acids. The CDR3 is CASSLSRGKRNTIYF. CDR3 nucleotides: TGTGCCAGCAGCTTAAGCAGGGGGAAAAGAAACACCATATATTTT.

This clone was seen more than once but under ten times. The rearrangement links TRBV14 to TRBJ1-3; the D is unclear. V was cut by 4 bases and J by 4 bases, with 17 bases left in between. Germline lookup yields CDR1 SGHDN and CDR2 FVKESK. CDR3 size: 16 residues. This chain's CDR3 is CASSPVGRGPGNTIYF. In nucleotides, the CDR3 is TGTGCCAGCAGCCCCGTGGGTCGCGGGCCAGGAAACACCATATATTTT.